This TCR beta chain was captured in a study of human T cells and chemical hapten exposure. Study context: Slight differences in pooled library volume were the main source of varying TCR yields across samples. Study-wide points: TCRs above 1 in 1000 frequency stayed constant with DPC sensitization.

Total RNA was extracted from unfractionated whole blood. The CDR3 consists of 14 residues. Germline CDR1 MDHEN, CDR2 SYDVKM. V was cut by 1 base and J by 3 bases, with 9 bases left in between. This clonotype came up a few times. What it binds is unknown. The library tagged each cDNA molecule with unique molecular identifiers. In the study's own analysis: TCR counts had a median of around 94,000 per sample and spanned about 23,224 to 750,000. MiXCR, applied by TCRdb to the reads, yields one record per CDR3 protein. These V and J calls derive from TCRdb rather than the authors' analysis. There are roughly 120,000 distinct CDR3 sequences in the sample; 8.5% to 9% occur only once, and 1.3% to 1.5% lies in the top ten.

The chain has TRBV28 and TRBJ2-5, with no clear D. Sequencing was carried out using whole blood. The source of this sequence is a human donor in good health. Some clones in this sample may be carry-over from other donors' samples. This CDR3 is CASSLYSDEETQYF. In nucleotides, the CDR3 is TGTGCCAGCAGTTTATACTCGGACGAAGAGACCCAGTACTTC.